Following are 5 T cell receptor beta chains from one sample sequenced in a study of T-cell memory formation after mild COVID-19 (dated by TCRdb to the early 2020s). The library was prepared using 5' RACE. These reads were obtained on an Illumina NovaSeq 6000. TCRdb trimmed the raw reads at Q25, called clones with MiXCR and kept productive beta chains. Under each unique CDR3 protein, matching rows form one entry showing the most common genes and DNA. The table for this sample lists 550,000 to 600,000 distinct CDR3 sequences; less than 25% of them were counted only once. Under 8.5% of the sample is held by the ten biggest clonotypes. Sequenced input: PBMCs or a T cell subset sorted from them (not recorded which). These receptors were taken from an adult woman who had mild COVID-19 (a few samples of this study predate the infection). The sample titles of this study are shuffled in the database, so cell type and time point are left out; the donor was told from shared clones.

In this sample, this clonotype turned up many times. The rearrangement links TRBV6-5 to TRBJ2-6, with 10 bases aligning to TRBD1. This CDR3 has 15 residues. Germline V gene sequence: CDR1 MNHEY, CDR2 SVGAGI. V lost 8 bases to trimming and J lost 0 bases; unmatched junction nucleotides: 1. The CDR3 bases are TGTGCCAGCCGGACAGGGGGCTCTGGGGCCAACGTCCTGACTTTC. This translates into CASRTGGSGANVLTF.

The chain recombines TRBV7-6 with TRBJ1-5; TRBD1 is a possible D gene (6 bases). Germline assignment: CDR1 SGHVS and CDR2 FNYEAQ. With 4 bases removed from V and 8 bases from J, the gap between germline ends came to 15 bases. The CDR3 consists of 14 residues. DNA of the CDR3: TGTGCCAGCAGCTCAGGCATGGAGGGGGAGCCCCAGCATTTT. It yields the protein CASSSGMEGEPQHF.

V gene TRBV25-1 combines with J gene TRBJ2-7, with D perhaps assigned TRBD1 or TRBD2 (5 bases each). Germline assignment: CDR1 MGHDK and CDR2 SYGVNS. V shed 3 bases and J shed 3 bases, with 12 bases lying between them. The CDR3 is 14 residues long. The CDR3 bases are TGTGCCAGCAGTGATCCCGGGACGTTCTACGAGCAGTACTTC. Protein sequence: CASSDPGTFYEQYF.

This chain connects TRBV3-1 to TRBJ2-7; 7 bases are shared with TRBD2. CDR3 size: 16 residues. The V gene end was trimmed by 4 bases and the J gene end by 1 base; junction bases not matched to a gene: 10. Germline V CDR1 and CDR2: LGHDT, YNNKEL (reference sequence). For the CDR3, the DNA is TGTGCCAGCAGCCCTGGACTAGGGAAGCTATCCTACGAGCAGTACTTC. This sequence encodes CASSPGLGKLSYEQYF.

V and J are TRBV10-3 and TRBJ2-7; D remains unclear. Per the germline V gene, CDR1 is ENHRY and CDR2 is SYGVKD. The CDR3 covers 15 residues. Trimming pared 6 bases from V and 5 bases from J, leaving 20 bases between. CDR3 amino acids: CAISRGSPGADEQYF. In nucleotides, the CDR3 is TGTGCCATCAGCCGCGGTTCCCCCGGTGCGGACGAGCAGTACTTC.